This TCR beta chain was identified in a study of T cells expressing NK-cell markers. Study observations and caveats: Dominant NKG2C+ clonotypes accounted for 1.0-7.0% of CD8+ T cells in six donors.

Production of TCR beta cDNA relied on 5'RACE template switching with UMIs. Each CDR3 protein gets one entry in TCRdb, which reprocessed the 5' RACE reads and gives no DNA. Its listing shows 150,000 or so distinct CDR3 sequences. Of note for this clonotype: Its specificity is unknown.

The CDR3 consists of 12 residues. Germline loops: CDR1 SQVTM, CDR2 ANQGSEA. The sequence was obtained from a woman aged 18 to 75 in good health. Sequencing was done on a sample of blood T cells: a sorted CD56 or NKG2C T cell subset, CD4+ or CD8+ T cells, or bulk PBMC T cells (not recorded which). This rearrangement joins TRBV29-1 to TRBJ1-2. This chain's CDR3 is CSVVLSNYGYTF.